This T cell receptor beta chain came from a study of blood T cell repertoires in COVID-19. Overall study context: Acute and convalescent COVID-19 specimens originated in the United States, Italy and Spain. The analysed material was cDNA or gDNA that came from T cells, B-cell-depleted T cells, or PBMCs.

The V gene's germline CDR1 is SQVTM and CDR2 ANQGSEA. This CDR3 region has 12 residues. Trimming took off 4 bases at V and 1 base at J, with 6 bases between the two ends. Source study methods: Using reference gene primer amplification, nucleated cell counts were estimated. Profiling relied on immunoSEQ multiplex PCR, and the TCRdb table lists in-frame clones only, not all of them. That table furnishes V, J and clone size, whereas the DNA furnished D and trimming. Seen here are 120,000 to 150,000 clones, about nine tenths observed once, and the top ten hold under 3%. The sequence came from a human donor in a cohort sampled during active COVID-19. What was sequenced was peripheral blood. The chain uses TRBV29-1 and TRBJ2-3, with D possibly matching TRBD1 (6 bases). The CDR3 here is CSVGTGTDTQYF. CDR3 bases: TGCAGCGTTGGGACAGGCACAGATACGCAGTATTTT.